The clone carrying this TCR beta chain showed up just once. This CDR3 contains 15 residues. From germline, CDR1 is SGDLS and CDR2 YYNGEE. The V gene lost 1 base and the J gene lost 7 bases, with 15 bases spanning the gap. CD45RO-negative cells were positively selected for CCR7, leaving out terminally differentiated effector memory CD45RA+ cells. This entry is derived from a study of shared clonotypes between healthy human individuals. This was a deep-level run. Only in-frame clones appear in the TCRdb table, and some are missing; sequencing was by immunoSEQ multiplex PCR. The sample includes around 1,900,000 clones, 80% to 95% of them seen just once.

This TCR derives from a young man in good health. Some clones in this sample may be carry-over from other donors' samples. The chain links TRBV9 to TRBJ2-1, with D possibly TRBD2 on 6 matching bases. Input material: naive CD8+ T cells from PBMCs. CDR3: CASSVWSGFVNEQFF. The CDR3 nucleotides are TGTGCCAGCAGCGTATGGAGCGGGTTTGTTAATGAGCAGTTCTTC.